This T cell receptor (beta chain) stems from a study of blood T cell repertoires in COVID-19. Method: immunoSEQ multiplex PCR; TCRdb's copy keeps in-frame clones and lacks some. The profile covers under 300,000 clones, with more than 75% appearing a single time and 6.6% taken by the ten largest. This CDR3 comprises 13 residues. V was clipped by 10 bases and J by 5 bases; unmatched bases: 10. The chain joins TRBV12-3 or TRBV12-4 to TRBJ1-1, with 7 bases identical to TRBD1. Input material: PBMCs or T cells enriched from blood (not recorded which). This receptor was identified in a woman in her fifties or sixties who had been exposed to COVID-19. CDR3: CATYRGTETEAFF. CDR3 in DNA: TGTGCCACGTACAGGGGAACCGAAACTGAAGCTTTCTTT.